This is a list of T cell receptor beta chains from one sample in a study of OX40 agonist ivuxolimab in advanced cancers. The assay was immunoSEQ multiplex PCR, and TCRdb's table has in-frame clones only and misses some. The sample carries about 21,000 clones, about 84% recorded once. Sequences were derived from CD4+ or CD8+ T cells sorted from blood, sampled in a trial of the OX40 agonist ivuxolimab. The receptors here all came from an adult with an advanced solid tumor such as melanoma, head and neck, liver or kidney cancer. Both conserved end residues are part of each CDR3. Each record gives: clone size, J gene, V gene, CDR3 protein. Where a row states a size, it is once, few, many or the class of an expanded clone; other rows omit it.

NA	TRBJ1-2	TRBV5-4	CASSLERDRESGYTF
NA	TRBJ1-5	TRBV5-6	CASSLGPTDYSNQPQHF
NA	TRBJ2-5	TRBV9	CASSVGGGGAETQYF
NA	TRBJ1-5	TRBV19	CASSEFGQYNQPQHF
NA	TRBJ2-5	TRBV7-7	CASSLWGLDETQYF
NA	TRBJ1-6	TRBV7-9	CASSSTGGSSYNSPLHF
NA	TRBJ2-7	TRBV11-2	CASSGLQTARVYEQYF
NA	TRBJ2-1	TRBV5-1	CASSLELAGVYNEQFF
NA	TRBJ1-1	TRBV27	CASSLSAGLNTEAFF
NA	TRBJ2-2	TRBV14	CASSQEGRLFPTGELFF
NA	TRBJ1-4	TRBV5-1	CASMLYGGTNEKLFF
NA	TRBJ2-5	TRBV30	CAWSVTGFQETQYF
NA	TRBJ1-1	TRBV4-1	CASSEGGGYEAFF
NA	TRBJ2-7	TRBV5-6	CASSLAGSYEQYF
NA	TRBJ2-3	TRBV9	CASSVVGRGTDTQYF
NA	TRBJ1-1	TRBV27	CASRPGTGNTEAFF
NA	TRBJ2-7	TRBV2	CASRGQAYEQYF
NA	TRBJ1-4	TRBV13	CASSPTNEKLFF
NA	TRBJ1-6	TRBV10-3	CAISESSSSYNSPLHF
NA	TRBJ2-3	TRBV29-1	CSSSGGTDTQYF
NA	TRBJ2-3	TRBV6-4	CASSALRDTQYF
few	TRBJ2-3	TRBV5-4	CASSLGTSGGTDTQYF
NA	TRBJ2-1	TRBV5-1	CASSWTGDEQFF
NA	TRBJ2-7	TRBV5-6	CASRAGTASYEQYF